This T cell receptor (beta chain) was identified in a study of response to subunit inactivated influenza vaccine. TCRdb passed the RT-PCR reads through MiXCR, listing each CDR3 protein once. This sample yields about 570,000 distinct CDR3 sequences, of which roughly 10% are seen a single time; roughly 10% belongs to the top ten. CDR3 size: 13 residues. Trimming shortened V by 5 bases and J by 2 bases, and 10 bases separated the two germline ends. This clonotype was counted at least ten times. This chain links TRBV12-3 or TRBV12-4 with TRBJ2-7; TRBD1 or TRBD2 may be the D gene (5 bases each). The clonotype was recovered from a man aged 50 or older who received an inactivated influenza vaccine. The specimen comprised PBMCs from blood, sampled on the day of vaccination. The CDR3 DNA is TGTGCCAGCAGTGCCGGGGCAGCCTACGAGCAGTACTTC. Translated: CASSAGAAYEQYF.